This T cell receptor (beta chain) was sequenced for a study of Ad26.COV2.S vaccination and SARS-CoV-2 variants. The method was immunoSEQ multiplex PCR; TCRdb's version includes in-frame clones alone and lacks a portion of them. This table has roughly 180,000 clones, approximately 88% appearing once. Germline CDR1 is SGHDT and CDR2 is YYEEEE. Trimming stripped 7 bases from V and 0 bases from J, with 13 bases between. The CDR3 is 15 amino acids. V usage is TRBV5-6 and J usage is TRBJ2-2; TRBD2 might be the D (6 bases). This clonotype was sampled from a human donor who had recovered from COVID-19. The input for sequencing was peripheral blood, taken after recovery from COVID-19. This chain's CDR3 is CASLPGTSNTGELFF. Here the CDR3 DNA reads TGTGCCAGCCTCCCCGGGACTTCGAACACCGGGGAGCTGTTTTTT.